This T cell receptor (beta chain) appears in the sequencing data of a study of CD8+ T cells in alopecia areata. Study summary: Treated patients swallowed 5 to 10 mg of oral tofacitinib twice daily. Study results and limitations: In lesional scalp, particularly from alopecia totalis/universalis, clonality was higher than in normal scalp. Persistence during tofacitinib was seen for many expanded lesional clones in scalp and blood.

This clone has a handful of counts. The antigen is undetermined. The treatment denotes: oral pan-JAK inhibitor, 5-10 mg twice daily. Sorting of PBMCs yielded the CD4+ and CD8+ T cells. From germline, CDR1 is MGHRA and CDR2 YSYEKL. CDR3 length: 18 amino acids. The junction had 6 bases not matched to a gene; V was cut back by 2 bases and J by 6 bases. It was cDNA, reverse transcribed from extracted RNA, that served as the sequencing template. TCRdb's copy holds only in-frame clones and misses some; the assay was immunoSEQ multiplex PCR. The sample carries more than 100,000 clones, 80% to 90% recorded once.

The source is a human donor with alopecia areata. Specimen: CD8+ T cells sorted from blood, collected at roughly week 30, from a patient treated with tofacitinib. V is TRBV4-1 and J is TRBJ2-2, with 16 bases aligning to TRBD2. In DNA, the CDR3 is TGCGCCAGCAGCCAATCGGGACTAGCGGGAGGGCTTGCCGGGGAGCTGTTTTTT. Translated, it gives CASSQSGLAGGLAGELFF.